Below are 32 T cell receptor beta chains sequenced from a single sample in a study of response to subunit inactivated influenza vaccine. In TCRdb, the RT-PCR reads were re-called with MiXCR into one record per CDR3 protein. Of more than 550,000 distinct CDR3 sequences listed, around 11% are singletons. These data also formed part of another study, on T cells expressing NK-cell markers. That work states: UMI-tagged 5'RACE template switching yielded the TCR beta cDNA.

The sample in question was PBMCs from blood, obtained on the day of vaccination. The receptors were gathered from a man in his fifties who received an inactivated influenza vaccine.

There are a few counts of this clonotype. This sequence joins TRBV3-1 and TRBJ2-1, with 7 bases matching TRBD2. Unmatched junction bases numbered 10, after V lost 2 bases and J lost 6 bases. CDR1 is LGHDT, CDR2 YNNKEL, per germline (reference sequence). The CDR3 is 16 amino acids. This CDR3 reads CASSQSGLVEGNEQFF. The CDR3 region has the DNA TGTGCCAGCAGCCAATCCGGACTAGTAGAAGGCAATGAGCAGTTCTTC.

The rearrangement joins TRBV9 to TRBJ2-7; 9 positions match TRBD2. J lost 2 bases, V lost 0 bases, and 0 bases had no gene match. CDR3 length: 14 amino acids. CDR1 and CDR2 from the germline V gene are SGDLS and YYNGEE. CDR3 loop: CASSVGGGAYEQYF. In nucleotides, the CDR3 is TGTGCCAGCAGCGTAGGCGGGGGGGCCTACGAGCAGTACTTC.

The table lists this clonotype with many counts. This chain uses TRBV20-1 with TRBJ2-7; weak D call: TRBD2 (6 bases). Germline lookup yields CDR1 DFQATT and CDR2 SNEGSKA (reference sequence). V shed 4 bases and J shed 6 bases, with 16 bases lying between them. The CDR3 consists of 13 residues. The CDR3 DNA reads TGCAGTGCTACGGGGGAGGACTCCCCCGAGCAGTACTTC. It yields the protein CSATGEDSPEQYF.

This clonotype was seen a few times. The chain combines TRBV6-1 with TRBJ2-5; D not certain. V lost 6 bases and J 5 bases, leaving 10 bases between the germline ends. Germline V CDR1 and CDR2: MNHNS, SASEGT. The CDR3 is 12 amino acids. CDR3 coding DNA: TGTGCCAGCAGAACTCTAAAGGAGACCCAGTACTTC. Its translation is CASRTLKETQYF.

The chain carries TRBV12-3 or TRBV12-4 and TRBJ2-5; D gene unclear. The CDR3 length is 13 residues. Trimming cost V 3 bases and J 2 bases, with 7 bases left between them. The CDR3 DNA follows: TGTGCCAGCAGTTTTTATAGTCAAGAGACCCAGTACTTC. This gives the protein CASSFYSQETQYF.

V is TRBV6-5 and J is TRBJ2-7; 11 nucleotides line up with TRBD2. The CDR3 extends over 17 amino acids. The V and J ends lost 0 bases and 5 bases, in that order; junction bases with no gene match: 9. CDR1 is MNHEY and CDR2 is SVGAGI in the germline V gene. The CDR3 loop is CASSYSITSGRTNEQYF. The CDR3 nucleotides are TGTGCCAGCAGTTACTCGATCACTAGCGGGAGAACCAACGAGCAGTACTTC.

V and J are TRBV7-2 and TRBJ2-1; TRBD1 or TRBD2 may be the D gene (5 bases each). CDR3 length: 15 residues. Trimming pared 0 bases from V and 4 bases from J, leaving 10 bases between. Germline CDR1 is SGHTA and CDR2 is FQGNSA. The CDR3 loop is CASSLAAGTYNEQFF. In DNA, the CDR3 is TGTGCCAGCAGCTTAGCGGCAGGGACGTACAATGAGCAGTTCTTC.

This rearrangement joins TRBV4-1 to TRBJ1-6; no clear D. The ends were cut back, 0 bases at V and 0 bases at J, with 12 bases in the middle. This CDR3 is 18 amino acids long. Germline lookup yields CDR1 MGHRA and CDR2 YSYEKL. The CDR3 reads CASSQEDGRSSYNSPLHF. CDR3 coding DNA: TGCGCCAGCAGCCAAGAAGACGGCCGGAGCTCCTATAATTCACCCCTCCACTTT.

The gene calls are TRBV9 and TRBJ2-1, with TRBD2 identical over 10 bases. The germline V gene has CDR1 SGDLS and CDR2 YYNGEE. This CDR3 is built from 18 residues. Unmatched junction bases numbered 9, after V lost 0 bases and J lost 3 bases. DNA for the CDR3: TGTGCCAGCAGCGTAGCTCCTAGCGGGAGAAACTTCTACAATGAGCAGTTCTTC. Translating gives CASSVAPSGRNFYNEQFF. The full variable domain, completed using reference TRBV9 and TRBJ2-1, is DSGVTQTPKHLITATGQRVTLRCSPRSGDLSVYWYQQSLDQGLQFLIQYYNGEERAKGNILERFSAQQFPDLHSELNLSSLELGDSALYFCASSVAPSGRNFYNEQFFGPGTRLTVL.

The V gene is TRBV20-1, the J gene TRBJ1-1; TRBD1 is a possible D gene (6 bases). Germline lookup yields CDR1 DFQATT and CDR2 SNEGSKA (reference sequence). This CDR3 contains 13 residues. V was cut by 6 bases and J by 0 bases, with 11 bases left in between. The CDR3 loop is CSALDRLNTEAFF. The CDR3 DNA sequence: TGCAGTGCCCTCGACAGGTTGAACACTGAAGCTTTCTTT.

The gene calls are TRBV20-1 and TRBJ1-1; 7 bases map to TRBD1. The CDR3 covers 13 residues. With V trimmed by 4 bases and J by 5 bases, 7 bases remained unmatched. Germline V CDR1 and CDR2: DFQATT, SNEGSKA (reference sequence). The DNA of the CDR3 is TGCAGTGCTAAGGACAGGAGGGAAACTGAAGCTTTCTTT. Encoded protein: CSAKDRRETEAFF.

This clonotype was found a few times. V is TRBV6-2 or TRBV6-3 and J is TRBJ2-2, with 8 positions matching TRBD1. This CDR3 has 16 residues. With 6 bases clipped from V and 3 bases from J, the junction kept 9 bases outside the gene matches. Germline-derived CDR1 and CDR2 are MNHEY and SVGEGT. The CDR3 loop is CASSPLGQGHTGELFF. The CDR3 coding sequence is TGTGCCAGCAGCCCTCTAGGACAGGGACACACCGGGGAGCTGTTTTTT.

Worth noting for this clonotype: Its ends do not fully match the called genes, so a read error is possible. The chain employs TRBV10-2 and TRBJ2-3; tentatively, D is TRBD2 (6 bases). Germline values: CDR1 WSHSY, CDR2 SAAADI. The CDR3 covers 13 residues. This chain's CDR3 is CASRTTSTDMQYF. CDR3 nucleotide sequence: TGCGCCAGCAGAACCACTAGCACAGATATGCAGTATTTT.

In this sample, this clonotype turned up many times. The V gene is TRBV5-1, the J gene TRBJ2-3; no reliable D call. Germline V gene data show CDR1 as SGHRS and CDR2 as YFSETQ. This CDR3 region has 14 residues. V was trimmed by 4 bases and J by 2 bases, leaving 11 bases between them. In DNA form, the CDR3 reads TGCGCCAGCAGCCCGGACCATTTCACAGATACGCAGTATTTT. It encodes CASSPDHFTDTQYF.

This clonotype was detected only once. The rearrangement joins TRBV19 to TRBJ2-7; D is ambiguous. Germline assignment: CDR1 LNHDA and CDR2 SQIVND (reference sequence). V lost 4 bases and J 2 bases, leaving 9 bases between the germline ends. The CDR3 is 13 amino acids. The CDR3 is CASSTSFTYEQYF. The CDR3 nucleotides read TGTGCCAGTAGTACGAGCTTCACCTACGAGCAGTACTTC.

This clonotype showed up just a few times. The genes are TRBV20-1 and TRBJ1-4, with D possibly being TRBD1 (5 bases). The CDR3 is made up of 13 amino acids. Looked up from germline, CDR1 is DFQATT and CDR2 is SNEGSKA (reference sequence). V was trimmed by 4 bases and J by 13 bases, leaving 19 bases between them. As DNA, the CDR3 is TGCAGTGCTACAGGCCGGGCGGCGGGGGGACTGTTTTTT. This translates into CSATGRAAGGLFF.

This clonotype was observed a handful of times. J is TRBJ2-7 and V is TRBV12-3 or TRBV12-4; D possibly uses TRBD1 or TRBD2 (5 bases each). V lost 6 bases and J lost 3, with 12 bases in between. CDR3 length: 13 amino acids. CDR3: CASRPGTLYEQYF. The CDR3 DNA sequence: TGTGCCAGCAGACCGGGGACGCTCTACGAGCAGTACTTC.

The V gene is TRBV4-3, the J gene TRBJ2-1; TRBD1 agrees at 7 bases. Germline V gene data show CDR1 as LGHNA and CDR2 as YSLEER. The CDR3 consists of 17 residues. With V trimmed by 0 bases and J by 7 bases, 12 bases remained unmatched. CDR3 DNA sequence: TGCGCCAGCAGCCAAGAGCTCCCAGGGGGTGGGGGTAATGAGCAGTTCTTC. This sequence encodes CASSQELPGGGGNEQFF.

The chain combines TRBV20-1 with TRBJ1-6; D is undetermined. CDR3 length: 14 residues. From germline, CDR1 is DFQATT and CDR2 SNEGSKA (reference sequence). V gave up 1 base and J gave up 7 bases, with 11 bases separating them. This CDR3 reads CSARALELNSPLHF. CDR3 sequence (DNA): TGCAGTGCTAGAGCCTTGGAGTTGAATTCACCCCTCCACTTT.

This clonotype was counted ten times or more. The rearrangement uses TRBV27 and TRBJ1-1, with D unresolved. The CDR3 extends over 15 amino acids. Trimming pared 3 bases from V and 2 bases from J, leaving 13 bases between. The germline CDR1 and CDR2 sequences are MNHEY and SMNVEV (reference sequence). The CDR3, as DNA: TGTGCCAGCAGTTTGTCCGGCACAGCCAACACTGAAGCTTTCTTT. It is translated as CASSLSGTANTEAFF.

This clonotype showed up many times. V gene TRBV12-3 or TRBV12-4 combines with J gene TRBJ2-2, with TRBD1 matching over 7 bases. CDR3 size: 16 residues. J was trimmed by 3 bases and V by 1 base; bases with no gene match: 5. DNA for the CDR3: TGTGCCAGCAGTTTAGACAGGGGTGTGGACACCGGGGAGCTGTTTTTT. This encodes CASSLDRGVDTGELFF.

J is TRBJ2-7 and V is TRBV5-1; D not certain. The V gene lost 0 bases and the J gene lost 0 bases, with 16 bases spanning the gap. Per the germline V gene, CDR1 is SGHRS and CDR2 is YFSETQ. The CDR3 extends over 17 amino acids. CDR3 in DNA: TGCGCCAGCAGCTTGGCGCCTGGGAACAGAGTCTCCTACGAGCAGTACTTC. As protein: CASSLAPGNRVSYEQYF.

This chain uses TRBV5-1 with TRBJ1-2, with 9 bases that match TRBD1. Trimming removed 4 bases from V and 2 bases from J; junction bases left unmatched: 12. The CDR3 is made up of 17 amino acids. Per germline, CDR1 SGHRS and CDR2 YFSETQ. The CDR3 is CASSPRTGARFNYGYTF. CDR3 in DNA: TGCGCCAGCAGCCCCAGGACAGGGGCCCGATTCAACTATGGCTACACCTTC.

This clonotype was seen many times. The rearrangement links TRBV10-3 to TRBJ1-2; D may be TRBD1 (5 bases). The CDR3 consists of 14 residues. Per the germline V gene, CDR1 is ENHRY and CDR2 is SYGVKD. Trimming took 3 bases from V and 5 from J, leaving 13 bases between them. The CDR3 DNA reads as TGTGCCATCAGTGATACCGGGACGTCGTATGGCTACACCTTC. Protein product: CAISDTGTSYGYTF.

This clonotype was observed a handful of times. This chain connects TRBV4-1 to TRBJ1-2, with D possibly TRBD1 on 5 matching bases. Germline V gene sequence: CDR1 MGHRA, CDR2 YSYEKL. The CDR3 totals 15 residues. With 2 bases removed from V and 3 bases from J, the gap between germline ends came to 13 bases. CDR3 loop: CASSQPTQGYYGYTF. In DNA form, the CDR3 reads TGCGCCAGCAGCCAACCCACCCAGGGATACTATGGCTACACCTTC.

The chain recombines TRBV3-1 with TRBJ2-7, with a tentative D call TRBD1 (6 bases). The V and J ends lost 3 bases and 2 bases respectively, with 11 bases between them. The CDR3 length is 14 residues. Germline V gene data show CDR1 as LGHDT and CDR2 as YNNKEL (reference sequence). The CDR3 nucleotides read TGTGCCAGCAGCCAGAACGGACAGCCCTACGAGCAGTACTTC. It encodes CASSQNGQPYEQYF.

The rearrangement links TRBV4-3 to TRBJ2-7; D is unresolved. The CDR3 is 15 amino acids. Germline V gene data show CDR1 as LGHNA and CDR2 as YSLEER. With 1 base removed from V and 2 bases from J, the gap between germline ends came to 12 bases. The CDR3 sequence is CASSQVHAPTYEQYF. The CDR3 DNA follows: TGCGCCAGCAGCCAAGTCCATGCGCCTACCTACGAGCAGTACTTC.

CDR3 sequence: CASRETGAGEQYF. CDR3 sequence (DNA): TGTGCCAGCAGAGAGACAGGGGCGGGCGAGCAGTACTTC. V gene TRBV12-3 or TRBV12-4 combines with J gene TRBJ2-7; 8 bases match TRBD1. J lost 6 bases, V lost 6 bases, and 7 bases had no gene match. This CDR3 comprises 13 residues.

This clonotype has a count of ten or more. The chain uses TRBV29-1 and TRBJ2-1; 8 bases fit TRBD1. This CDR3 contains 15 residues. After removal of 4 bases from V and 5 bases from J, the junction contained 10 bases not matched to a gene. The germline gives CDR1 SQVTM, CDR2 ANQGSEA. This CDR3 is CSVGRGPGINNEQFF. DNA for the CDR3: TGCAGCGTTGGCAGGGGGCCGGGGATCAACAATGAGCAGTTCTTC.

This chain uses TRBV7-2 with TRBJ1-1; TRBD1 might be the D (6 bases). The CDR3 covers 12 residues. From germline, CDR1 is SGHTA and CDR2 FQGNSA. The V end lost 5 bases, the J end lost 8 bases, and 12 bases lay between the germline ends. The CDR3 sequence is CASSPGQMEAFF. The CDR3 bases are TGTGCCAGCAGCCCTGGACAGATGGAAGCTTTCTTT. The entire variable domain, with the rest obtained from reference TRBV7-2 and TRBJ1-1, is as follows: GAGVSQSPSNKVTEKGKDVELRCDPISGHTALYWYRQSLGQGLEFLIYFQGNSAPDKSGLPSDRFSAERTGGSVSTLTIQRTQQEDSAVYLCASSPGQMEAFFGQGTRLTVV.

This clonotype was seen a few times. The chain employs TRBV12-3 or TRBV12-4 and TRBJ2-5; D may match TRBD1 or TRBD2 (6 bases each). CDR3 length equals 14 residues. V lost 7 bases to trimming and J lost 5 bases, with 17 bases between them. The CDR3 nucleotides are TGTGCCAGCACCCCCGCCCGGAGGGGGGAGACCCAGTACTTC. Translated: CASTPARRGETQYF.

This chain links TRBV24-1 with TRBJ2-1, with 7 positions matching TRBD1. Unmatched junction bases numbered 13, after V lost 3 bases and J lost 6 bases. The CDR3 runs to 17 residues. CDR1 and CDR2 (germline): KGHDR, SFDVKD. The CDR3 sequence: CATSDHVETGYVNEQFF. The DNA of the CDR3 is TGTGCCACCAGTGATCATGTGGAGACAGGGTATGTCAATGAGCAGTTCTTC.